This TCR beta chain was captured by sequencing in a study of cytomegalovirus exposure and HLA in healthy donors. CDR3 size: 17 residues. Per germline, CDR1 MNHEY and CDR2 SMNVEV (reference sequence). Trimming removed 5 bases from V and 2 bases from J; junction bases left unmatched: 6. About this clone: Its antigen remains unidentified.

PCR involved 60 Vbeta and 13 Jbeta primers. Using immunoSEQ multiplex PCR, the repertoire was profiled, and TCRdb retains in-frame clones only, with some absent. The table shows about 160,000 clones, with under 90% occurring only once. Study-level points and caveats: It was only CMV serostatus that was available as immune exposure information. DRB1 showed the most TCR associations and HLA-C the fewest in a later analysis, as rates varied by HLA locus.

The origin of this receptor is a man aged 25 to 45 in good health and CMV-seronegative. Sequences were obtained from PBMCs. The V gene is TRBV27, the J gene TRBJ2-3; 14 nucleotides agree with TRBD2. The CDR3: CASSDRLAGGATDTQYF. Written as DNA, the CDR3 is TGTGCCAGCAGTGACCGACTAGCGGGAGGGGCCACAGATACGCAGTATTTT.